This TCR beta chain derives from a study of blood T cell repertoires in COVID-19. V shed 1 base, J shed 7 bases, and the junction held 5 bases outside the gene matches. Germline V gene sequence: CDR1 LGHNA, CDR2 YSLEER. The CDR3 sequence is 16 residues long. In the original workflow: Estimation of nucleated cell counts was performed using reference gene primer amplification. Profiled with immunoSEQ multiplex PCR; TCRdb holds only in-frame clones, not every one. V and J calls and clone size follow that table, whereas D and trimming were derived from the DNA. The data contain just over 80,000 clones, 81% of them seen just once; the ten biggest clones take up approximately 44%.

Sequenced: peripheral blood. The receptor's source is a man older than 75 with acute or convalescent COVID-19. V is TRBV4-3 and J is TRBJ2-2, with 11 bases that match TRBD2. The CDR3 nucleotides are TGCGCCAGCAGCCAAGGGGCCCTAGCGGGAGGCGGGGAGCTGTTTTTT. The encoded protein is CASSQGALAGGGELFF.